Listed below are T cell receptor beta chains from one sample, sequenced in a study of blood T cell repertoires in COVID-19. TCRdb keeps only in-frame clones here, not all; method: immunoSEQ multiplex PCR. The data show 100,000 to 150,000 clones, around four fifths seen once. The sequencing input was PBMCs or T cells enriched from blood (not recorded which). These receptors were obtained from a man between 35 and 55 years old with acute COVID-19. CDR3s include the opening cysteine and the closing phenylalanine or tryptophan. Fields, in order: V gene, clone size, J gene, D gene, CDR3 protein, CDR3 DNA. A D gene is named only where the DNA matches it firmly. Some rows have no size entry. The others give once, few or many, or a class for an expanded clone.

v_gene: TRBV19
abundance: .
j_gene: TRBJ2-7
d_gene: .
CDR3aa: CASSIDEGTSYEQYF
CDR3nt: TGTGCCAGTAGTATAGATGAGGGCACTAGCTACGAGCAGTACTTC

v_gene: TRBV5-1
abundance: .
j_gene: TRBJ2-4
d_gene: .
CDR3aa: CASSLDGWRINIQYF
CDR3nt: TGCGCCAGCAGCTTGGATGGCTGGAGGATAAACATTCAGTACTTC

v_gene: TRBV15
abundance: .
j_gene: TRBJ1-1
d_gene: .
CDR3aa: CATSRGDAGGTEAFF
CDR3nt: TGTGCCACCAGCAGGGGGGACGCGGGGGGGACTGAAGCTTTCTTT

v_gene: TRBV13
abundance: .
j_gene: TRBJ2-1
d_gene: TRBD2
CDR3aa: CASSLVAGVTPTQFF
CDR3nt: TGTGCCAGCAGCTTAGTAGCGGGAGTTACCCCCACGCAGTTCTTC

v_gene: TRBV5-6
abundance: .
j_gene: TRBJ1-1
d_gene: TRBD1
CDR3aa: CASSPRQGAGPKGAFF
CDR3nt: TGTGCCAGCAGCCCCCGACAGGGAGCGGGTCCAAAAGGGGCTTTCTTT

v_gene: TRBV4-2
abundance: few
j_gene: TRBJ1-6
d_gene: .
CDR3aa: CASSQDGQLNSPLHF
CDR3nt: TGTGCCAGCAGCCAAGACGGACAGTTGAATTCACCCCTCCACTTT

v_gene: TRBV5-1
abundance: few
j_gene: TRBJ2-7
d_gene: .
CDR3aa: CASSPAGGRGAYEQYF
CDR3nt: TGCGCCAGCAGCCCGGCAGGGGGCCGGGGGGCCTACGAGCAGTACTTC

v_gene: TRBV7-3
abundance: .
j_gene: TRBJ1-1
d_gene: .
CDR3aa: CASSPKDMNTEAFF
CDR3nt: TGTGCCAGCAGCCCCAAAGACATGAACACTGAAGCTTTCTTT

v_gene: TRBV11-3
abundance: many
j_gene: TRBJ2-5
d_gene: .
CDR3aa: CASSPSREGTQYF
CDR3nt: TGTGCCAGCAGCCCGTCGAGGGAAGGGACCCAGTACTTC

v_gene: TRBV7-9
abundance: .
j_gene: TRBJ1-2
d_gene: TRBD1
CDR3aa: CASSLISWTGGGYTF
CDR3nt: TGTGCCAGCAGCTTAATTTCCTGGACAGGGGGTGGCTACACCTTC

v_gene: TRBV5-1
abundance: .
j_gene: TRBJ2-7
d_gene: TRBD1
CDR3aa: CASSLGQGWDEQYF
CDR3nt: TGCGCCAGCAGCTTGGGACAGGGGTGGGACGAGCAGTACTTC

v_gene: TRBV28
abundance: .
j_gene: TRBJ2-5
d_gene: .
CDR3aa: CASSPPPPRVQETQYF
CDR3nt: TGTGCCAGCAGTCCCCCACCCCCCAGGGTGCAAGAGACCCAGTACTTC

v_gene: TRBV29-1
abundance: .
j_gene: TRBJ1-2
d_gene: .
CDR3aa: CSVKSTANYGYTF
CDR3nt: TGCAGCGTTAAATCGACAGCCAACTATGGCTACACCTTC

v_gene: TRBV5-1
abundance: .
j_gene: TRBJ2-3
d_gene: .
CDR3aa: CASSFGGLSTDTQYF
CDR3nt: TGCGCCAGCAGCTTCGGGGGACTGAGCACAGATACGCAGTATTTT

v_gene: TRBV5-1
abundance: few
j_gene: TRBJ1-5
d_gene: .
CDR3aa: CASSLGLNSNQPQHF
CDR3nt: TGCGCCAGCAGCCTGGGACTGAATAGCAATCAGCCCCAGCATTTT

v_gene: TRBV27
abundance: .
j_gene: TRBJ1-1
d_gene: .
CDR3aa: CASSLIPGEAFF
CDR3nt: TGTGCCAGCAGTTTAATCCCGGGTGAAGCTTTCTTT

v_gene: TRBV5-8
abundance: .
j_gene: TRBJ1-5
d_gene: .
CDR3aa: CASSGQGGNQPQHF
CDR3nt: TGTGCCAGCAGCGGGCAGGGTGGCAATCAGCCCCAGCATTTT

v_gene: TRBV25-1
abundance: .
j_gene: TRBJ2-1
d_gene: TRBD2
CDR3aa: CASTEGFSGIISYNEQFF
CDR3nt: TGTGCCAGCACCGAAGGGTTCAGCGGGATAATATCCTACAATGAGCAGTTCTTC

v_gene: TRBV2
abundance: .
j_gene: TRBJ2-3
d_gene: .
CDR3aa: CASSERGGTDTQYF
CDR3nt: TGTGCCAGCAGTGAAAGGGGCGGCACAGATACGCAGTATTTT

v_gene: TRBV3-1/TRBV3-2
abundance: once
j_gene: TRBJ2-3
d_gene: .
CDR3aa: CASSRGIGGETDTQYF
CDR3nt: TGTGCCAGCAGCCGGGGGATAGGGGGTGAGACAGATACGCAGTATTTT

v_gene: TRBV19
abundance: .
j_gene: TRBJ2-1
d_gene: TRBD2
CDR3aa: CASTRTSGGALHLNEQFF
CDR3nt: TGTGCCAGTACTCGGACTAGCGGGGGGGCCCTGCACCTCAATGAGCAGTTCTTC

v_gene: TRBV9
abundance: once
j_gene: TRBJ2-2
d_gene: .
CDR3aa: CASNVQGRPLTGELFF
CDR3nt: TGTGCCAGCAACGTCCAGGGGCGTCCACTCACCGGGGAGCTGTTTTTT

v_gene: TRBV3-1/TRBV3-2
abundance: .
j_gene: TRBJ2-5
d_gene: .
CDR3aa: CASSPGPKETQYF
CDR3nt: TGTGCCAGCAGCCCAGGTCCCAAGGAGACCCAGTACTTC

v_gene: TRBV9
abundance: .
j_gene: TRBJ2-1
d_gene: TRBD2
CDR3aa: CASSVSGSSYNEQFF
CDR3nt: TGTGCCAGCAGCGTCAGCGGGAGCTCCTACAATGAGCAGTTCTTC

v_gene: TRBV2
abundance: .
j_gene: TRBJ1-2
d_gene: .
CDR3aa: CASSERSRAVGYTF
CDR3nt: TGTGCCAGCAGTGAAAGGAGCAGGGCTGTTGGCTACACCTTC

v_gene: TRBV7-9
abundance: .
j_gene: TRBJ1-4
d_gene: TRBD1
CDR3aa: CASSPPTGGRDEKLFF
CDR3nt: TGTGCCAGCAGCCCACCGACAGGGGGCAGGGATGAAAAACTGTTTTTT

v_gene: TRBV11-2
abundance: few
j_gene: TRBJ2-2
d_gene: TRBD2
CDR3aa: CASSPLGAGDTGELFF
CDR3nt: TGTGCCAGCAGCCCCTTGGGAGCGGGGGACACCGGGGAGCTGTTTTTT

v_gene: TRBV3-1/TRBV3-2
abundance: .
j_gene: TRBJ2-2
d_gene: .
CDR3aa: CASSLGGRAGELFF
CDR3nt: TGTGCCAGCAGCCTCGGAGGGCGGGCCGGGGAGCTGTTTTTT

v_gene: TRBV7-9
abundance: .
j_gene: TRBJ1-2
d_gene: .
CDR3aa: CASSSTENYGYTF
CDR3nt: TGTGCCAGCAGCTCGACAGAAAACTATGGCTACACCTTC

v_gene: TRBV19
abundance: once
j_gene: TRBJ1-2
d_gene: TRBD1
CDR3aa: CATRQPGQGAYGYTF
CDR3nt: TGTGCCACCCGACAACCGGGACAGGGTGCCTATGGCTACACCTTC

v_gene: TRBV4-1
abundance: .
j_gene: TRBJ1-1
d_gene: .
CDR3aa: CASSQDPGGVGGTEAFF
CDR3nt: TGCGCCAGCAGCCAAGATCCTGGGGGGGTCGGGGGAACTGAAGCTTTCTTT

v_gene: TRBV7-2
abundance: .
j_gene: TRBJ1-6
d_gene: .
CDR3aa: CASSFENLSLHF
CDR3nt: TGTGCCAGCAGCTTTGAGAACCTTTCCCTCCACTTT

v_gene: TRBV18
abundance: .
j_gene: TRBJ1-1
d_gene: .
CDR3aa: CASSSLRNTEAFF
CDR3nt: TGTGCCAGCTCGTCCCTTAGGAACACTGAAGCTTTCTTT

v_gene: TRBV5-4
abundance: .
j_gene: TRBJ2-7
d_gene: TRBD2
CDR3aa: CASSLGTSGVYEQYF
CDR3nt: TGTGCCAGCAGCTTGGGGACTAGCGGGGTATACGAGCAGTACTTC

v_gene: TRBV6-5
abundance: .
j_gene: TRBJ1-6
d_gene: TRBD1
CDR3aa: CASSHNRGGPLHF
CDR3nt: TGTGCCAGCAGTCACAATCGAGGGGGCCCTCTCCACTTT

v_gene: TRBV27
abundance: .
j_gene: TRBJ2-7
d_gene: TRBD1
CDR3aa: CASSFGTGKEEQYF
CDR3nt: TGTGCCAGCAGTTTTGGGACAGGGAAAGAAGAGCAGTACTTC

v_gene: TRBV5-4
abundance: .
j_gene: TRBJ1-1
d_gene: .
CDR3aa: CASSLDRRGGMNTEAFF
CDR3nt: TGTGCCAGCAGCTTGGATCGGAGGGGAGGGATGAACACTGAAGCTTTCTTT

v_gene: TRBV20-1
abundance: .
j_gene: TRBJ2-7
d_gene: .
CDR3aa: CSAREWSSSHF
CDR3nt: TGCAGTGCTAGAGAGTGGTCTAGTAGTCACTTC

v_gene: TRBV19
abundance: .
j_gene: TRBJ1-6
d_gene: .
CDR3aa: CASSPTGTGVTLHF
CDR3nt: TGTGCCAGTAGCCCGACAGGAACCGGGGTCACCCTCCACTTT

v_gene: TRBV29-1
abundance: .
j_gene: TRBJ2-1
d_gene: .
CDR3aa: CSVGENSYNEQFF
CDR3nt: TGCAGCGTTGGGGAGAACTCCTACAATGAGCAGTTCTTC

v_gene: TRBV6-1
abundance: once
j_gene: TRBJ1-1
d_gene: .
CDR3aa: CASSEKGGTEAFF
CDR3nt: TGTGCCAGCAGTGAAAAAGGGGGCACTGAAGCTTTCTTT

v_gene: TRBV6-5
abundance: .
j_gene: TRBJ1-2
d_gene: TRBD1
CDR3aa: CASRPGQGNYGYTF
CDR3nt: TGTGCCAGCAGGCCCGGACAGGGGAACTATGGCTACACCTTC

v_gene: TRBV7-3
abundance: .
j_gene: TRBJ1-1
d_gene: .
CDR3aa: CASSLWAVHNTEAFF
CDR3nt: TGTGCCAGCAGCTTATGGGCAGTACACAACACTGAAGCTTTCTTT

v_gene: TRBV5-1
abundance: .
j_gene: TRBJ1-6
d_gene: .
CDR3aa: CASSLTGNNSPLHF
CDR3nt: TGCGCCAGCAGCTTGACAGGGAATAATTCACCCCTCCACTTT

v_gene: TRBV9
abundance: .
j_gene: TRBJ2-1
d_gene: TRBD2
CDR3aa: CASSDRSGTSGTWDNDDEQFF
CDR3nt: TGTGCCAGCAGCGACCGGTCCGGGACTAGCGGGACGTGGGACAATGACGATGAGCAGTTCTTC

v_gene: TRBV28
abundance: .
j_gene: TRBJ2-7
d_gene: .
CDR3aa: CASSLYSYEQYF
CDR3nt: TGTGCCAGCAGTTTATACAGCTACGAGCAGTACTTC

v_gene: TRBV11-3
abundance: .
j_gene: TRBJ2-1
d_gene: TRBD2
CDR3aa: CASSPTSGSNEQFF
CDR3nt: TGTGCCAGCAGCCCTACTAGCGGGAGTAATGAGCAGTTCTTC

v_gene: TRBV28
abundance: few
j_gene: TRBJ1-2
d_gene: TRBD1
CDR3aa: CASRLTGDYGYTF
CDR3nt: TGTGCCAGCAGACTGACAGGGGACTATGGCTACACCTTC

v_gene: TRBV12-3/TRBV12-4
abundance: few
j_gene: TRBJ1-2
d_gene: TRBD1
CDR3aa: CASSLRGGNGYTF
CDR3nt: TGTGCCAGCAGCTTGAGAGGGGGCAATGGCTACACCTTC

v_gene: TRBV5-5
abundance: .
j_gene: TRBJ2-5
d_gene: .
CDR3aa: CASSLMTGGQETQYF
CDR3nt: TGTGCCAGCAGCCTCATGACAGGCGGACAGGAGACCCAGTACTTC

v_gene: TRBV19
abundance: .
j_gene: TRBJ1-6
d_gene: TRBD1
CDR3aa: CASSIVLGQEGPLHF
CDR3nt: TGTGCCAGTAGTATTGTTTTGGGACAGGAAGGACCCCTCCACTTT

v_gene: TRBV21-1
abundance: .
j_gene: TRBJ2-7
d_gene: .
CDR3aa: CASTNRGHYEQYF
CDR3nt: TGTGCCAGCACCAATAGGGGGCACTACGAGCAGTACTTC

v_gene: TRBV5-4
abundance: .
j_gene: TRBJ1-2
d_gene: .
CDR3aa: CASSLWDTGTNYGYTF
CDR3nt: TGTGCCAGCAGCTTATGGGATACGGGAACTAACTATGGCTACACCTTC

v_gene: TRBV14
abundance: .
j_gene: TRBJ1-2
d_gene: TRBD1
CDR3aa: CASSQGRTGYGYTF
CDR3nt: TGTGCCAGCAGCCAAGGTCGGACAGGGTATGGCTACACCTTC

v_gene: TRBV11-2
abundance: once
j_gene: TRBJ2-1
d_gene: TRBD2
CDR3aa: CASSWTSWDEQFF
CDR3nt: TGTGCCAGCAGCTGGACTAGTTGGGATGAGCAGTTCTTC